The 18 T cell receptor beta chains listed next were all sequenced from one sample in a study of blood T cells in healthy people across ages. For the second PCR, which ran for about 7 to 11 cycles, a sample-barcoded 5' primer and a J-beta primer mix were used. TCRdb recomputed calls from the 5' RACE reads with MiXCR, one row per CDR3 protein. The sample comprises about 780,000 distinct CDR3 sequences, more than 35% of which are singletons, and approximately 18% rests with the top ten. The specimen sequenced was blood. These receptors were obtained from a man aged 80 or over in good health.

The chain couples TRBV4-1 to TRBJ1-2; D is ambiguous. CDR3 length equals 15 residues. The V gene's germline CDR1 is MGHRA and CDR2 YSYEKL. V was shortened by 4 bases and J by 0 bases, with 12 bases between the two germline ends. CDR3 nucleotide sequence: TGCGCCAGCAGCCTAACGGGCCCTTCTAACTATGGCTACACCTTC. It is translated as CASSLTGPSNYGYTF.

Only a few counts were recorded for this clonotype. This chain links TRBV6-5 with TRBJ2-3, with 8 bases that match TRBD2. J gave up 2 bases and V 0 bases, and 10 bases lay outside the gene matches. Germline CDR1 and CDR2: MNHEY and SVGAGI. The CDR3 has 18 amino acids. CDR3 loop: CASSYSLGSGSFTDTQYF. The CDR3 DNA reads as TGTGCCAGCAGTTACTCGTTAGGGAGCGGGAGCTTCACAGATACGCAGTATTTT.

The rearrangement joins TRBV7-9 to TRBJ2-5; D gene ambiguous. The CDR3 consists of 15 residues. Germline V gives CDR1 SEHNR, CDR2 FQNEAQ (reference sequence). Trimming removed 0 bases from V and 1 base from J, with 9 bases in between. The CDR3 region is CASSLAPLVQETQYF. In DNA, the CDR3 is TGTGCCAGCAGCTTAGCTCCTTTGGTCCAAGAGACCCAGTACTTC. The full variable domain, its missing parts supplied by reference TRBV7-9 and TRBJ2-5, is DTGVSQNPRHKITKRGQNVTFRCDPISEHNRLYWYRQTLGQGPEFLTYFQNEAQLEKSRLLSDRFSAERPKGSFSTLEIQRTEQGDSAMYLCASSLAPLVQETQYFGPGTRLLVL.

CDR3 sequence (DNA): TGTGCCAGTAGTATATACGGAGCGGGAGGATTGAGCTCCTACGAGCAGTACTTC. Its translation: CASSIYGAGGLSSYEQYF. V gene TRBV19 combines with J gene TRBJ2-7; TRBD2 matches 9 bases. Trimming took 2 bases from V and 0 from J; bases not matched to a gene: 11. The CDR3 runs to 18 residues. The V gene's germline CDR1 is LNHDA and CDR2 SQIVND (reference sequence).

This clonotype showed up many times. The genes are TRBV18 and TRBJ2-3; D is uncertain. Germline loops: CDR1 KGHSH, CDR2 LQKENI. The CDR3 totals 16 residues. V lost 0 bases to trimming and J lost 3 bases, with 13 bases between them. The CDR3 here is CASSPPLGLRTDTQYF. As DNA, the CDR3 is TGTGCCAGCTCACCACCGCTGGGGTTACGGACAGATACGCAGTATTTT.

This clonotype was detected only a few times. The chain links TRBV5-1 to TRBJ2-5; possibly TRBD1 for D (7 bases). Germline-derived CDR1 and CDR2 are SGHRS and YFSETQ. Trimming cost V 4 bases and J 4 bases, with 17 bases left between them. The CDR3 consists of 15 residues. CDR3 loop: CASSPNPGGGETQYF. The CDR3 DNA reads as TGCGCCAGCAGCCCAAACCCAGGGGGAGGAGAGACCCAGTACTTC.

The J gene is TRBJ2-7, the V gene TRBV12-3 or TRBV12-4; D is uncertain. V was trimmed by 6 bases and J by 4 bases, leaving 10 bases between them. This CDR3 region has 12 residues. The CDR3, as DNA: TGTGCCAGCAGGTTACCCCCATACGAGCAGTACTTC. Protein sequence: CASRLPPYEQYF.

Worth noting for this clonotype: At one boundary the junction diverges from the germline segment, which might be a read error. The rearrangement joins TRBV5-1 to TRBJ2-1; D is possibly TRBD2 (5 bases). The CDR3 contains 14 residues. In germline, CDR1 is SGHRS, CDR2 YFSETQ. In nucleotides, the CDR3 is TGCGCCAGCAGACTAGACGCCTCCTCCAATGAGCAGTTCTTC. Translation gives CASRLDASSNEQFF. The full variable domain, its missing parts supplied by reference TRBV5-1 and TRBJ2-1, is KAGVTQTPRYLIKTRGQQVTLSCSPISGHRSVSWYQQTPGQGLQFLFEYFSETQRNKGNFPGRFSGRQFSNSRSEMNVSTLELGDSALYLCASRLDASSNEQFFGPGTRLTVL.

V and J are TRBV7-2 and TRBJ2-7, with TRBD1 matching 9 bases. Germline CDR1 and CDR2: SGHTA and FQGNSA. The CDR3 totals 15 residues. V shed 5 bases, J shed 1 base, and the junction held 6 bases outside the gene matches. The CDR3 loop reads CASSLWTGASYEQYF. The CDR3 bases are TGTGCCAGCAGCCTCTGGACAGGGGCGTCCTACGAGCAGTACTTC.

In this sample, this clonotype turned up many times. The V and J genes are TRBV9 and TRBJ2-7; the D gene is possibly TRBD2 (6 bases). The ends were cut back, 4 bases at V and 2 bases at J, with 16 bases in the middle. CDR1 is SGDLS and CDR2 is YYNGEE in the germline V gene. The CDR3 length is 15 residues. The DNA for the CDR3 is TGTGCCAGCAGCCCCCGGGTAGCGGATACCTACGAGCAGTACTTC. It specifies CASSPRVADTYEQYF.

V usage is TRBV5-1 and J usage is TRBJ2-1; 9 nucleotides agree with TRBD2. CDR3 length equals 17 residues. After removal of 0 bases from V and 1 base from J, the junction contained 5 bases not matched to a gene. CDR1 and CDR2 from the germline V gene are SGHRS and YFSETQ. CDR3 in DNA: TGCGCCAGCAGCTTGGCGTTCAGCGGGGGGTCCTACAATGAGCAGTTCTTC. This sequence encodes CASSLAFSGGSYNEQFF.

At least ten counts were recorded for this clonotype. This chain connects TRBV20-1 to TRBJ2-3; 8 bases are a match to TRBD2. V lost 0 bases, J lost 5 bases, and 10 bases stayed unmatched. Germline CDR1 reads DFQATT; CDR2 reads SNEGSKA (reference sequence). The CDR3 spans 16 residues. CDR3 sequence: CSAREARGGVEDTQYF. The CDR3 DNA reads as TGCAGTGCTAGAGAGGCCCGGGGGGGAGTCGAAGATACGCAGTATTTT.

This rearrangement joins TRBV6-6 to TRBJ2-5, with 9 nucleotides matching TRBD2. The CDR3 covers 16 residues. Germline-derived CDR1 and CDR2 are MNHNY and SVGAGI (reference sequence). The V segment lost 6 bases and the J segment 11 bases; nucleotides outside the gene matches: 19. CDR3 sequence: CASSPPSASGISGQYF. The CDR3, as DNA: TGTGCCAGCAGCCCTCCCTCGGCTAGCGGGATTTCTGGGCAGTACTTC.

The rearrangement joins TRBV20-1 to TRBJ1-1; TRBD1 is a possible D gene (6 bases). V was cut by 5 bases and J by 3 bases, with 16 bases left in between. CDR1 is DFQATT, CDR2 SNEGSKA, per germline (reference sequence). The CDR3 consists of 14 residues. CDR3 sequence: CSASPREGDTEAFF. The CDR3 DNA reads TGCAGTGCTTCCCCCAGAGAGGGGGACACTGAAGCTTTCTTT.

The chain couples TRBV30 to TRBJ1-3; 8 bases are a match to TRBD1. The CDR3 extends over 15 amino acids. The germline V gene encodes CDR1 GTSNPN and CDR2 SVGIG (reference sequence). Trimming took 1 base from V and 4 from J; bases not matched to a gene: 6. The CDR3 coding sequence is TGTGCCTGGAGTGCAGGGGGCCCGCTGGGAAACACCATATATTTT. Amino acids: CAWSAGGPLGNTIYF.

The chain uses TRBV20-1 and TRBJ2-6; no reliable D call. Trimming cost V 4 bases and J 0 bases, with 10 bases left between them. This CDR3 has 15 amino acids. Germline values: CDR1 DFQATT, CDR2 SNEGSKA (reference sequence). The CDR3 spells CSATSASSGANVLTF. CDR3 sequence (DNA): TGCAGTGCTACCAGTGCCAGCTCTGGGGCCAACGTCCTGACTTTC.

This clonotype has just a few counts. The V and J genes are TRBV15 and TRBJ2-7; tentatively, D is TRBD1 (5 bases). CDR3 length equals 13 residues. Trimming took off 0 bases at V and 5 bases at J, with 8 bases between the two ends. CDR1 and CDR2 (germline): LNHNV, YYDKDF (reference sequence). The CDR3 loop is CATSREQGHEQYF. CDR3 DNA: TGTGCCACCAGCAGAGAGCAGGGCCACGAGCAGTACTTC.

This clonotype was counted only a few times. This chain connects TRBV5-1 to TRBJ2-3; D tentatively reads TRBD1 or TRBD2 (5 bases each). CDR1 is SGHRS, CDR2 YFSETQ, per germline. The CDR3 has 16 amino acids. The V end lost 0 bases, the J end lost 4 bases, and 15 bases lay between the germline ends. CDR3 nucleotide sequence: TGCGCCAGCAGCTTGGAGGGACGAAAGGGAGCAGATACGCAGTATTTT. Its translation: CASSLEGRKGADTQYF.